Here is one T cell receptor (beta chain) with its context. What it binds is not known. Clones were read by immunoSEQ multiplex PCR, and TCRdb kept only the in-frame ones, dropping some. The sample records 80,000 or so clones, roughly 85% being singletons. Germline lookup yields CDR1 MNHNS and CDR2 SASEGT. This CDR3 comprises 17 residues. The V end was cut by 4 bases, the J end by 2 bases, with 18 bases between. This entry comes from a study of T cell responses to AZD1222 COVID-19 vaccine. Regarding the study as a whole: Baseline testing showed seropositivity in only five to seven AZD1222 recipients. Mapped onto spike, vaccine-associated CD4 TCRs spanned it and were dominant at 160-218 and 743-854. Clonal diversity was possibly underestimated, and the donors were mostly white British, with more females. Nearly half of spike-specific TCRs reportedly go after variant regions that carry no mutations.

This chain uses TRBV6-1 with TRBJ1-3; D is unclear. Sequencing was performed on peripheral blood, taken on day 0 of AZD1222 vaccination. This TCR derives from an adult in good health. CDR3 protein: CASSASGWSFTGNTIYF. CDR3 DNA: TGTGCCAGCAGTGCCTCGGGGTGGAGCTTTACTGGAAACACCATATATTTT.